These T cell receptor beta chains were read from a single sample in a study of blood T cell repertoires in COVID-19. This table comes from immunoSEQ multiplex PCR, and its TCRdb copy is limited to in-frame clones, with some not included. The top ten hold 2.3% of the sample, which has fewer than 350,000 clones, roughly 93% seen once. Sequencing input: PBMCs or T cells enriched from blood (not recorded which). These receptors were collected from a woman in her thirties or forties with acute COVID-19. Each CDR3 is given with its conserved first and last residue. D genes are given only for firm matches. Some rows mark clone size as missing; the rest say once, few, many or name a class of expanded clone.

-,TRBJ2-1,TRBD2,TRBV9,TGTGCCAGCAGCGTAGGGCTAGCGGACGACAATGAGCAGTTCTTC,CASSVGLADDNEQFF
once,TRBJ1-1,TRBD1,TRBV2,TGTGCCAGCGGTCGACAGGGGGCGCAAAGTGAAGCTTTCTTT,CASGRQGAQSEAFF
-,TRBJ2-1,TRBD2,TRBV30,TGTGCCTGGAGCGGGAGGGCCATTGAGCAGTTCTTC,CAWSGRAIEQFF
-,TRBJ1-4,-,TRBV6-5,TGTGCCAGCAGAGTACAGGGATTGGGGGAAAAACTGTTTTTT,CASRVQGLGEKLFF
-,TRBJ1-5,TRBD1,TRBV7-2,TGTGCCAGCAGCTTAGCCTCGACAGGGGGTCAGCCCCAGCATTTT,CASSLASTGGQPQHF
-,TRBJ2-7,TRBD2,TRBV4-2,TGTGCCAGCAGCCAATTCCTACTAGCGGGGGCGCCCTACGAGCAGTACTTC,CASSQFLLAGAPYEQYF
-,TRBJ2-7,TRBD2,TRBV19,TGTGCCAGTAGGGTTAGCGGGAGTGCGGTTGGGCAGTACTTC,CASRVSGSAVGQYF
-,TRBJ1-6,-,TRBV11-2,TGTGCCAGCAGCCAAGGACAGTTTAGTTCACCCCTCCACTTT,CASSQGQFSSPLHF
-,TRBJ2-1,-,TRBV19,TGTGCCAGTAGTCCCATGCTGGTCGAGGGAGTAGGCTCCTACAATGAGCAGTTCTTC,CASSPMLVEGVGSYNEQFF
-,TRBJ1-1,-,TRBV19,TGTGCCAGTAGTCAAAGGGGCAGGGAAGGGGCTTTCTTT,CASSQRGREGAFF
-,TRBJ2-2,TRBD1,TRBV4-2,TGTGCCAGCAGCCAACCATTCAGGGGGCCCAACACCGGGGAGCTGTTTTTT,CASSQPFRGPNTGELFF
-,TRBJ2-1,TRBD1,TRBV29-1,TGCAGCGTTGCGGTCAGGGGGCCCGATGAGCAGTTCTTC,CSVAVRGPDEQFF
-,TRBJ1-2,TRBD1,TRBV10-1,TGCGCCAGCAGTGATTGGCGGGACAGGGGTTGGGACGGCTACACCTTC,CASSDWRDRGWDGYTF
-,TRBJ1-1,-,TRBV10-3,TGTGCCATCAATACAGCCCAGGGCACTGAAGCTTTCTTT,CAINTAQGTEAFF
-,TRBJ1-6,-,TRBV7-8,TGTGCCAGCAGCTTAGAAGGGGGTAGACGCCTGGGTTCACCCCTCCACTTT,CASSLEGGRRLGSPLHF
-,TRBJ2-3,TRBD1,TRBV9,TGTGCCAGCAGCGTAGCTACAGGGACAGGGGTTATGGCGTCCACGGCAGATACGCAGTATTTT,CASSVATGTGVMASTADTQYF
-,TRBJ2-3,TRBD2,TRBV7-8,TGTGCCAGCAGCACCTGGACTAGCGGGAGGGTATCAGATACGCAGTATTTT,CASSTWTSGRVSDTQYF